The 17 T cell receptor beta chains below come from one sample, sequenced in a study of CD8+ T cells in alopecia areata. Extracted RNA was reverse transcribed, and the resulting cDNA served as sequencing template. Produced via immunoSEQ multiplex PCR; TCRdb's table is partial and in-frame only. The sample gives hundreds of thousands of clones, 57% of which show up once; more than 0.4% is in the top ten. Specimen: CD4+ T cells sorted from blood, collected at week 0. All receptors come from a human donor with alopecia areata.

The chain employs TRBV15 and TRBJ2-5, with D unresolved. The length of the CDR3 is 14 residues. CDR1 is LNHNV, CDR2 YYDKDF, per germline (reference sequence). V was shortened by 3 bases and J by 13 bases, with 21 bases between the two germline ends. The CDR3 is CATSSQSLTGLLYF. The CDR3 coding sequence is TGTGCCACCAGCAGCCAGAGCCTTACCGGGCTTCTGTACTTC.

A few counts support this clone. It may be a read error: a sequence one base away is much more abundant. The chain couples TRBV11-2 to TRBJ2-2; no reliable D call. Trimming shortened V by 0 bases and J by 5 bases, and 7 bases separated the two germline ends. CDR3 length: 14 amino acids. Per germline, CDR1 SGHAT and CDR2 FQNNGV. The CDR3 coding sequence is TGTGCCAGCAGCTTAGATCGGCGGACCGGGGAGCTGTTTTTT. Amino acid sequence: CASSLDRRTGELFF. Based on the CDR3 plus reference TRBV11-2 and TRBJ2-2, the full variable domain is EAGVAQSPRYKIIEKRQSVAFWCNPISGHATLYWYQQILGQGPKLLIQFQNNGVVDDSQLPKDRFSAERLKGVDSTLKIQPAKLEDSAVYLCASSLDRRTGELFFGEGSRLTVL.

The rearrangement links TRBV30 to TRBJ1-2; D gene ambiguous. Trimming cost V 7 bases and J 8 bases, with 14 bases left between them. This CDR3 is built from 11 residues. Germline V CDR1 and CDR2: GTSNPN, SVGIG (reference sequence). CDR3 amino acids: CALTVERGYTF. DNA for the CDR3: TGTGCCTTAACAGTGGAAAGAGGCTACACCTTC.

As regards this clone: The germline gene is not matched at one end of the junction; a read error may be the cause. The chain links TRBV30 to TRBJ2-7, with a possible D match to TRBD1 (6 bases). This CDR3 contains 12 residues. Germline CDR1 is GTSNPN and CDR2 is SVGIG (reference sequence). DNA for the CDR3: TGTGCCTGGAGTGTACAGGGAGACAGAGCCGACTTC. As protein: CAWSVQGDRADF.

The rearrangement joins TRBV6-5 to TRBJ2-6; D call uncertain. The V end lost 6 bases, the J end lost 0 bases, and 6 bases lay between the germline ends. Germline lookup yields CDR1 MNHEY and CDR2 SVGAGI. The CDR3 is 14 amino acids. The CDR3 nucleotides are TGTGCCAGCAGCAAGATCTCTGGGGCCAACGTCCTGACTTTC. Translated, it gives CASSKISGANVLTF.

The V gene is TRBV30, the J gene TRBJ1-1; D is unresolved. Germline lookup yields CDR1 GTSNPN and CDR2 SVGIG (reference sequence). This CDR3 is 13 amino acids long. V lost 5 bases and J lost 5, with 15 bases in between. The CDR3 reads CAWGRVGKTEAFF. The CDR3 DNA follows: TGTGCCTGGGGCCGGGTAGGGAAGACTGAAGCTTTCTTT.

This chain connects TRBV5-5 to TRBJ2-2; D possibly matches TRBD1 or TRBD2 (5 bases each). Germline V gives CDR1 SGHKS, CDR2 YYEKEE (reference sequence). This CDR3 comprises 15 residues. With 4 bases removed from V and 1 base from J, the gap between germline ends came to 11 bases. The CDR3 here is CASSHRDGNTGELFF. In nucleotides, the CDR3 is TGTGCCAGCAGCCACCGGGACGGGAACACCGGGGAGCTGTTTTTT.

The V call is TRBV9, the J call TRBJ1-2, with TRBD1 as a possible D gene (5 bases). Per germline, CDR1 SGDLS and CDR2 YYNGEE. Trimming pared 3 bases from V and 4 bases from J, leaving 25 bases between. The CDR3 totals 18 residues. The CDR3 DNA is TGTGCCAGCAGCGACCTCAGGGCTTCACGGAGGCCCTTCTATGGCTACACCTTC. It specifies CASSDLRASRRPFYGYTF.

CDR3 sequence: CASNPQSGGYYEQYF. CDR3 DNA sequence: TGTGCCAGCAATCCCCAAAGTGGGGGGTACTACGAGCAGTACTTC. The chain links TRBV6-1 to TRBJ2-7, with D possibly TRBD2 on 6 matching bases. Looked up from germline, CDR1 is MNHNS and CDR2 is SASEGT. Trimming pared 7 bases from V and 3 bases from J, leaving 19 bases between. The CDR3 has 15 amino acids.

The chain recombines TRBV30 with TRBJ2-3; 7 positions match TRBD1. The CDR3 has 14 residues. V lost 1 base to trimming and J lost 4 bases; unmatched junction nucleotides: 5. Germline values: CDR1 GTSNPN, CDR2 SVGIG (reference sequence). The CDR3: CAWSGGGAPDTQYF. DNA for the CDR3: TGTGCCTGGAGTGGAGGGGGCGCGCCAGATACGCAGTATTTT.

This clone appeared a few times. The chain is built from TRBV13 and TRBJ2-3; TRBD1 matches 8 bases. The CDR3 is 17 amino acids. V lost 1 base and J lost 2; bases outside the gene matches: 8. Germline lookup yields CDR1 PRHDT and CDR2 FYEKMQ (reference sequence). CDR3: CASSLERTGTYTDTQYF. DNA of the CDR3: TGTGCCAGCAGCTTAGAGCGGACAGGGACCTACACAGATACGCAGTATTTT.

Only a few counts were recorded for this clone. The genes are TRBV2 and TRBJ2-5, with D possibly TRBD2 on 6 matching bases. Germline V gene sequence: CDR1 SNHLY, CDR2 FYNNEI. With 1 base removed from V and 4 bases from J, the gap between germline ends came to 19 bases. This CDR3 has 17 residues. The CDR3 sequence is CASSEGFWREVGETQYF. The CDR3 region has the DNA TGTGCCAGCAGTGAAGGGTTCTGGCGGGAAGTGGGAGAGACCCAGTACTTC.

The chain recombines TRBV10-3 with TRBJ1-1; TRBD1 might be the D (6 bases). The CDR3 is 13 residues long. Trimming took 11 bases from V and 4 from J, leaving 17 bases between them. CDR1 ENHRY and CDR2 SYGVKD come from the germline V gene. Here the CDR3 reads CAHGLGGGTEAFF. The CDR3, as DNA: TGTGCCCACGGGTTGGGGGGCGGCACTGAAGCTTTCTTT.

Here the CDR3 reads CASNTYAANTEAFF. Written as DNA, the CDR3 is TGTGCCAGCAACACATATGCGGCGAACACTGAAGCTTTCTTT. J is TRBJ1-1 and V is TRBV9; no clear D. This CDR3 is built from 14 residues. V gave up 6 bases and J gave up 1 base, with 13 bases separating them. Germline-derived CDR1 and CDR2 are SGDLS and YYNGEE.

The sample holds a few counts of this clone. The chain employs TRBV29-1 and TRBJ1-2, with TRBD1 matching 9 bases. Germline CDR1 reads SQVTM; CDR2 reads ANQGSEA. V was clipped by 1 base and J by 13 bases; unmatched bases: 7. This CDR3 region has 12 residues. CDR3: CSVEASAGQGTF. CDR3 nucleotides: TGCAGCGTTGAAGCTTCTGCGGGACAGGGCACCTTC.

This clone was seen only a few times. V usage is TRBV19 and J usage is TRBJ2-1; 9 nucleotides agree with TRBD2. V lost 4 bases, J lost 6 bases, and 4 bases stayed unmatched. The V gene's germline CDR1 is LNHDA and CDR2 SQIVND (reference sequence). There are 14 residues in the CDR3. The CDR3 DNA follows: TGTGCCAGTAGTAGCGCGGGGGGGCGCAATGAGCAGTTCTTC. This encodes CASSSAGGRNEQFF.

Regarding this clone: At one boundary the junction diverges from the germline segment, which might be a read error. The rearrangement links TRBV6-5 to TRBJ2-1, with D perhaps matching TRBD1 (5 bases). This CDR3 is 14 amino acids long. Germline loops: CDR1 MNHEY, CDR2 SVGAGI. The CDR3 nucleotides read TGTGCCAGCATCGCCCGTTGGGGCTACGATGAGCAGTTCTTC. It is translated as CASIARWGYDEQFF.